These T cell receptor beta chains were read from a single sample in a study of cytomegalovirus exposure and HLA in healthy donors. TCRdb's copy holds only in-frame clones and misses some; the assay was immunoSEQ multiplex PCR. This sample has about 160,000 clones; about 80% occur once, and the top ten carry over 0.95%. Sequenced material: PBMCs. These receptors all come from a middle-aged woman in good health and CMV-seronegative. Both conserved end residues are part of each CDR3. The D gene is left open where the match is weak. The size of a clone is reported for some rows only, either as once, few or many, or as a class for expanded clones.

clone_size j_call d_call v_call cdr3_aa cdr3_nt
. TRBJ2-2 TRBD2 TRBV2 CAGGTSGIGELFF TGTGCCGGTGGGACTAGCGGAATCGGGGAGCTGTTTTTT
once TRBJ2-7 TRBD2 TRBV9 CASSPRTSGGYEQYF TGTGCCAGCAGCCCCCGGACTAGCGGGGGGTACGAGCAGTACTTC
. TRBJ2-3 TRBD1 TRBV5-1 CASSTGQGASTDTQYF TGCGCCAGCAGCACCGGACAGGGGGCTAGCACAGATACGCAGTATTTT
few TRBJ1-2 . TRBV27 CASRPGSPDGYTF TGTGCCAGCAGACCGGGTTCTCCCGATGGCTACACCTTC
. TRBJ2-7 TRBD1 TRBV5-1 CASSRTGGDHEQYF TGCGCCAGCTCGAGGACAGGGGGGGATCACGAGCAGTACTTC
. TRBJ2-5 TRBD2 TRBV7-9 CASSLASPGLAGQETQYF TGTGCCAGCAGCTTAGCAAGCCCGGGACTAGCGGGCCAAGAGACCCAGTACTTC
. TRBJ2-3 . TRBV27 CASSWGTNTQYF TGTGCCAGCAGTTGGGGCACCAATACGCAGTATTTT
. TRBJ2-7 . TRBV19 CASSIERLGEQYF TGTGCCAGTAGTATTGAGCGCCTTGGGGAGCAGTACTTC
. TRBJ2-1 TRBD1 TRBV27 CASSRPGTGDYNEQFF TGTGCCAGCAGCCGCCCCGGGACAGGGGATTACAATGAGCAGTTCTTC
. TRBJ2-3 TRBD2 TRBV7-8 CASSLGSSGRAQSPTDTQYF TGTGCCAGCAGCTTAGGTTCCAGCGGGAGGGCCCAGTCCCCGACAGATACGCAGTATTTT
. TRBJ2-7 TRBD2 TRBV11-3 CASNLAGDMYEQYF TGTGCCAGCAACTTAGCGGGAGATATGTACGAGCAGTACTTC
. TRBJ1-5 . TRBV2 CASSRDLPGNQPQHF TGTGCCAGCAGCCGGGATCTCCCGGGCAATCAGCCCCAGCATTTT
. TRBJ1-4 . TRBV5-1 CASSFAGTNEKLFF TGCGCCAGCAGCTTCGCAGGGACTAATGAAAAACTGTTTTTT
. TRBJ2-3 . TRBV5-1 CASSFVGAGTDTQYF TGCGCCAGCAGCTTTGTGGGGGCGGGCACAGATACGCAGTATTTT
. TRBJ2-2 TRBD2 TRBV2 CASSGTSGRATGELFF TGTGCCAGCTCCGGGACTAGCGGGAGGGCGACCGGGGAGCTGTTTTTT
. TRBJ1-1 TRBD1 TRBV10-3 CASTGDQNTEAFF TGTGCCAGTACAGGGGACCAGAACACTGAAGCTTTCTTT
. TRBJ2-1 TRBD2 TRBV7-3 CASSPSGDRNEQFF TGTGCCAGCAGCCCAAGCGGGGATCGCAATGAGCAGTTCTTC
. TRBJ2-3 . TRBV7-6 CASSPRGAGALTDTQYF TGTGCCAGCAGCCCGAGGGGGGCGGGAGCCCTCACAGATACGCAGTATTTT
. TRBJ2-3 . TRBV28 CASSFRQGTDTQYF TGTGCCAGCAGTTTCAGGCAGGGTACAGATACGCAGTATTTT
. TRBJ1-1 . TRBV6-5 CASLSWNTEAFF TGTGCCAGCCTATCCTGGAACACTGAAGCTTTCTTT
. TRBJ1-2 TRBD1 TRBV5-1 CASSLGQGDDGYTF TGCGCCAGCAGCTTGGGCCAGGGGGACGATGGCTACACCTTC
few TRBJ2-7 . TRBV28 CASSLAGGSVYEQYF TGTGCCAGCAGTTTAGCGGGTGGCAGTGTGTACGAGCAGTACTTC
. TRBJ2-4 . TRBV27 CASSLARAFAKNIQYF TGTGCCAGCAGTTTGGCCAGGGCTTTCGCCAAAAACATTCAGTACTTC
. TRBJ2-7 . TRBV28 CASSLTDLREQYF TGTGCCAGCAGTTTAACAGACCTACGGGAGCAGTACTTC
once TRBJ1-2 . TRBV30 CAQGEARYGYTF TGTGCCCAAGGGGAGGCCCGCTATGGCTACACCTTC
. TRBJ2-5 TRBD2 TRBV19 CASRKREGPETQYF TGTGCCAGTAGGAAGCGGGAGGGGCCAGAGACCCAGTACTTC
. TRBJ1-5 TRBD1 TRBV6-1 CASSASRTGNNQPQHF TGTGCCAGCAGTGCCTCCAGGACAGGGAACAATCAGCCCCAGCATTTT
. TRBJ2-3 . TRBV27 CASKEADLTSTDTQYF TGTGCCAGCAAGGAGGCAGACCTAACTAGCACAGATACGCAGTATTTT
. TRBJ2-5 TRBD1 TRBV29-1 CSVLQGAHGTQYF TGCAGCGTGTTACAGGGGGCGCATGGGACCCAGTACTTC
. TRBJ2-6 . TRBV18 CASSPPGLSGANVLTF TGTGCCAGCTCACCACCCGGACTCTCTGGGGCCAACGTCCTGACTTTC